This T cell receptor beta chain was identified in a study of response to subunit inactivated influenza vaccine. This clonotype was counted a few times. Its antigen is undetermined. TCRdb fed the RT-PCR reads into MiXCR, producing one record per CDR3 protein. Of about half a million distinct CDR3 sequences in the sample, 25% were seen once. Findings and caveats of the study: That few new T cells are recruited by each seasonal influenza vaccination was the authors' suggestion.

The CDR3 spans 13 residues. Germline V gene sequence: CDR1 MGHDK, CDR2 SYGVNS. V lost 10 bases to trimming and J lost 5 bases, with 17 bases between them. This rearrangement joins TRBV25-1 to TRBJ2-5; D gene uncertain. This specimen was CD4+ T cells sorted from PBMCs, taken approximately 5 days after vaccination. The sequence was collected from a man aged 50 to 60 who received an inactivated influenza vaccine. The CDR3 sequence is CATRAWGRETQYF. Written as DNA, the CDR3 is TGTGCCACCCGAGCCTGGGGTCGGGAGACCCAGTACTTC.